This TCR beta chain emerged from a study of T cells in Graves' hyperthyroidism and ophthalmopathy. Points from the study as a whole: Most thyroid clonotypes expanded above 0.001 were also detected in blood.

The CDR3 has 15 residues. Germline CDR1 DFQATT, CDR2 SNEGSKA (reference sequence). Germline trimming cut 3 bases from V and 7 bases from J; bases unmatched to any gene: 7. This clonotype has ten or more counts. What it binds is not known. RNA transcripts were the template for amplifying TCR beta CDR3 regions. First-round RT-PCR with HTBI primers amplified the TCR CDR3 region. TCRdb itself ran the multiplex PCR reads through MiXCR, one entry per CDR3 protein. The sample records some 570,000 distinct CDR3 sequences, roughly 15% being singletons. Disease lasting under 3 months, a NOSPECS grade of at least 4, and a Clinical Activity Score of at least 3 were features of the ophthalmopathy patients. Not enrolled were patients with uncontrolled infection, other autoimmune disease, pregnancy or lactation.

The rearrangement links TRBV20-1 to TRBJ2-5; 14 positions agree with TRBD2. The sample was blood. The receptor was isolated from a woman aged 18-29 years with Graves' ophthalmopathy. The CDR3 loop reads CSASRTSGGQGTQYF. In DNA, the CDR3 is TGCAGTGCTAGCCGGACTAGCGGGGGGCAGGGGACCCAGTACTTC.